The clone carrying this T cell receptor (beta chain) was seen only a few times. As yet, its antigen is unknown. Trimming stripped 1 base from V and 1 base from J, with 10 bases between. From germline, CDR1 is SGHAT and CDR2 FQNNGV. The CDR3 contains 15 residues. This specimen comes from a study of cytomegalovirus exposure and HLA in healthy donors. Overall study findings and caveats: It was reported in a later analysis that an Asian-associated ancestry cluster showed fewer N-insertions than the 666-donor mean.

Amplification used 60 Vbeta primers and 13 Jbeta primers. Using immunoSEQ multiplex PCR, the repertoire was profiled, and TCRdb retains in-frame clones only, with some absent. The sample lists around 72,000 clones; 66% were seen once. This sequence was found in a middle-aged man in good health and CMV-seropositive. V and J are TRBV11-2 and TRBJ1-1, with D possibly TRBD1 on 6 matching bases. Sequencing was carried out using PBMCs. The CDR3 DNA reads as TGTGCCAGCAGCTTAGGGGGGCTGTGGAACACTGAAGCTTTCTTT. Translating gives CASSLGGLWNTEAFF.